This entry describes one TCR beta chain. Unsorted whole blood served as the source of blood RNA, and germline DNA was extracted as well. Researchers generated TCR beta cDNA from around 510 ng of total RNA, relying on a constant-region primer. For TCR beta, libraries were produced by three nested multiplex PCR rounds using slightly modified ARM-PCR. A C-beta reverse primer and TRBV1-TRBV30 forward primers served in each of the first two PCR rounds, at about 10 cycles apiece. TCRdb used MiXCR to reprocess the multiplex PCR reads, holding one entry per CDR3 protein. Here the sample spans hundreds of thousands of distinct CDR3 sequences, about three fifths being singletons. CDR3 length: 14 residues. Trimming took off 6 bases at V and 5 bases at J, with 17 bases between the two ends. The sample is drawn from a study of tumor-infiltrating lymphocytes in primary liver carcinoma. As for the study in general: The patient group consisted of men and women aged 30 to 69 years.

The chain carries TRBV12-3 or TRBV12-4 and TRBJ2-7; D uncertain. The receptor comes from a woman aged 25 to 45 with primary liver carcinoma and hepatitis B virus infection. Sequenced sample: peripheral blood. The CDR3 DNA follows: TGTGCCAGCAGCCGGACCAACGAAGAGCACGAGCAGTACTTC. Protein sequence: CASSRTNEEHEQYF.